What follows are 3 T cell receptor beta chains derived from one specimen sequenced in a study of shared clonotypes between healthy human individuals. Repertoires were generated with immunoSEQ multiplex PCR, while TCRdb's copy carries only in-frame clones and drops some. The sample shows about 1.5 million clones, approximately 98% of them seen only once. The sequencing input was naive CD4+ T cells sorted from blood. Subset described: CD45RA+ positively selected. All receptors derive from a man between 25 and 39 years old in good health.

This rearrangement joins TRBV5-1 to TRBJ2-2, with 7 bases matching TRBD2. This CDR3 is 16 amino acids long. Trimming removed 0 bases from V and 3 bases from J; junction bases left unmatched: 5. Germline assignment: CDR1 SGHRS and CDR2 YFSETQ. The CDR3 spells CASSLALTSDTGELFF. DNA for the CDR3: TGCGCCAGCAGCTTGGCCCTCACTAGCGACACCGGGGAGCTGTTTTTT. Using reference TRBV5-1 and TRBJ2-2 for the parts outside the CDR3, the full variable domain is KAGVTQTPRYLIKTRGQQVTLSCSPISGHRSVSWYQQTPGQGLQFLFEYFSETQRNKGNFPGRFSGRQFSNSRSEMNVSTLELGDSALYLCASSLALTSDTGELFFGEGSRLTVL.

With regard to this clone: Different DNA sequences within this sample yield the same CDR3. This chain joins TRBV5-1 and TRBJ2-7, with a possible D match to TRBD2 (6 bases). V lost 2 bases and J lost 0, with 12 bases in between. The CDR3 spans 15 residues. Germline values: CDR1 SGHRS, CDR2 YFSETQ. CDR3 in DNA: TGCGCCAGCAGCTTCCTCGGCGGGGCCTCCTACGAGCAGTACTTC. This gives the protein CASSFLGGASYEQYF.

The chain joins TRBV9 to TRBJ1-5; D is unresolved. CDR1 is SGDLS, CDR2 YYNGEE, per germline. There are 14 residues in the CDR3. V dropped 0 bases and J dropped 6 bases, with 10 bases sitting between them. In nucleotides, the CDR3 is TGTGCCAGCAGCGTAGCCCCCCTCGGTCAGCCCCAGCATTTT. Translating gives CASSVAPLGQPQHF.